The 20 T cell receptor beta chains given below trace back to one sample, sequenced in a study of blood T cell repertoires in COVID-19. Profiled with immunoSEQ multiplex PCR; TCRdb holds only in-frame clones, not every one. The sample includes about 300,000 clones, about four fifths of them seen just once. Sequenced input: peripheral blood. The receptors shown here come from a woman between 50 and 59 years old with acute or convalescent COVID-19.

This clone came up a few times. V usage is TRBV7-9 and J usage is TRBJ2-7; 14 positions agree with TRBD2. The CDR3 extends over 15 amino acids. Germline assignment: CDR1 SEHNR and CDR2 FQNEAQ (reference sequence). J lost 5 bases, V lost 5 bases, and 5 bases had no gene match. This CDR3 reads CASSDGTSGRNEQYF. The CDR3 region has the DNA TGTGCCAGCAGCGATGGGACTAGCGGGAGAAACGAGCAGTACTTC.

V and J are TRBV7-2 and TRBJ2-2, with TRBD2 matching over 15 bases. Trimming cost V 1 base and J 3 bases; bases outside gene matches: 6. Germline values: CDR1 SGHTA, CDR2 FQGNSA. The CDR3 runs to 19 residues. The CDR3 sequence is CASSLVPGLAGGHTGELFF. CDR3 bases: TGTGCCAGCAGCTTAGTCCCGGGACTAGCGGGAGGCCACACCGGGGAGCTGTTTTTT.

The V gene is TRBV5-4, the J gene TRBJ1-1, with 9 bases identical to TRBD1. Looked up from germline, CDR1 is SGHNT and CDR2 is YYREEE (reference sequence). This CDR3 has 15 residues. The ends lost 4 bases at V and 2 bases at J; junction bases unmatched: 6. The CDR3: CASSTEGQGNTEAFF. For the CDR3, the DNA is TGTGCCAGCAGCACAGAGGGACAGGGAAACACTGAAGCTTTCTTT.

The rearrangement uses TRBV5-1 and TRBJ1-4, with D hard to call. The V end lost 0 bases, the J end lost 0 bases, and 9 bases lay between the germline ends. The CDR3 is 16 residues long. The germline V gene encodes CDR1 SGHRS and CDR2 YFSETQ. DNA for the CDR3: TGCGCCAGCAGCTTGGGAGAGGGATCAACTAATGAAAAACTGTTTTTT. It translates to CASSLGEGSTNEKLFF.

A few counts support this clone. V usage is TRBV28 and J usage is TRBJ1-6, with 11 nucleotides matching TRBD1. The CDR3 extends over 17 amino acids. CDR1 is MDHEN and CDR2 is SYDVKM in the germline V gene. The junction had 4 bases not matched to a gene; V was cut back by 6 bases and J by 0 bases. As DNA, the CDR3 is TGTGCCAGCAGGAGGGACAGGGGGAGCTCCTATAATTCACCCCTCCACTTT. This translates into CASRRDRGSSYNSPLHF.

The chain recombines TRBV5-1 with TRBJ1-2, with a possible D match to TRBD1 (6 bases). The length of the CDR3 is 14 residues. Germline V gene sequence: CDR1 SGHRS, CDR2 YFSETQ. V gave up 4 bases and J gave up 1 base, with 11 bases separating them. CDR3 in DNA: TGCGCCAGCAGCCCGACAGGTCATAACTATGGCTACACCTTC. This translates into CASSPTGHNYGYTF.

The J gene is TRBJ1-6, the V gene TRBV27; 8 nucleotides agree with TRBD1. The CDR3 is 16 amino acids. Trimming cost V 6 bases and J 5 bases; bases outside gene matches: 9. Germline V gene lookup returns CDR1 MNHEY and CDR2 SMNVEV (reference sequence). The CDR3 here is CASSVWRGQDNSPLHF. The CDR3 DNA is TGTGCCAGCAGCGTCTGGAGGGGACAGGATAATTCACCCCTCCACTTT.

Comments on this clone: The identical CDR3 is also encoded by other nucleotide sequences in the sample. This chain joins TRBV7-2 and TRBJ1-5; 8 bases agree with TRBD1. Germline CDR1 reads SGHTA; CDR2 reads FQGNSA. Trimming cost V 1 base and J 4 bases; bases outside gene matches: 0. The CDR3 extends over 14 amino acids. CDR3 sequence reads: CASSLGTGNQPQHF. The CDR3, as DNA: TGTGCCAGCAGCTTAGGGACAGGGAATCAGCCCCAGCATTTT.

The rearrangement uses TRBV25-1 and TRBJ2-1; TRBD1 is a possible D gene (6 bases). Germline CDR1 and CDR2: MGHDK and SYGVNS. Deletions cut 1 base from V and 2 bases from J, with 15 bases between. This CDR3 is 17 amino acids long. The CDR3: CASSELGGQTPYNEQFF. CDR3 nucleotides: TGTGCCAGCAGTGAATTAGGAGGACAGACCCCCTACAATGAGCAGTTCTTC.

This chain uses TRBV9 with TRBJ2-3; 7 bases are a match to TRBD2. Trimming took 3 bases from V and 1 from J; bases not matched to a gene: 8. The V gene's germline CDR1 is SGDLS and CDR2 YYNGEE. The CDR3 covers 16 residues. Here the CDR3 DNA reads TGTGCCAGCAGCGCCCTGAGCGGGGCTGGCACAGATACGCAGTATTTT. It yields the protein CASSALSGAGTDTQYF.

The chain links TRBV9 to TRBJ2-5; TRBD1 matches 11 bases. CDR3 length equals 15 residues. V trimming: 0 bases; J trimming: 6 bases; junction bases outside the gene matches: 4. CDR1 and CDR2 (germline): SGDLS, YYNGEE. The DNA of the CDR3 is TGTGCCAGCAGCGTAGAGGGACAGGGGGGGAAGACCCAGTACTTC. It translates to CASSVEGQGGKTQYF.

CDR3: CASRRTVDNYGYTF. In DNA form, the CDR3 reads TGTGCCAGCAGGAGGACTGTCGATAACTATGGCTACACCTTC. The rearrangement uses TRBV6-6 and TRBJ1-2, with D uncertain. This CDR3 region has 14 residues. Germline-derived CDR1 and CDR2 are MNHNY and SVGAGI (reference sequence). Trimming stripped 6 bases from V and 1 base from J, with 12 bases between.

V usage is TRBV25-1 and J usage is TRBJ2-7; perhaps TRBD2 as D (6 bases). The CDR3 is 11 amino acids. Looked up from germline, CDR1 is MGHDK and CDR2 is SYGVNS. The CDR3 DNA reads TGTGCGCTTCGGGGGTACGGCGAGCAGTACTTC. It codes for CALRGYGEQYF.

The chain uses TRBV27 and TRBJ2-1; D unresolved. The V gene lost 5 bases and the J gene lost 0 bases, with 8 bases spanning the gap. CDR1 is MNHEY and CDR2 is SMNVEV in the germline V gene (reference sequence). The CDR3 consists of 14 residues. The CDR3 region has the DNA TGTGCCAGCAGTCCGCTCTACTCCTACAATGAGCAGTTCTTC. As protein: CASSPLYSYNEQFF.

This clone came up a few times. The genes are TRBV10-3 and TRBJ2-3; 8 bases line up with TRBD1. Germline V lookup: CDR1 ENHRY, CDR2 SYGVKD. CDR3 length: 16 amino acids. V shed 1 base, J shed 2 bases, and the junction held 5 bases outside the gene matches. The CDR3 loop is CAISEFRTGSTDTQYF. The CDR3, as DNA: TGTGCCATCAGTGAGTTTCGGACAGGGTCCACAGATACGCAGTATTTT.

The gene calls are TRBV19 and TRBJ2-3, with 9 bases lining up with TRBD1. The CDR3 length is 15 residues. V lost 5 bases to trimming and J lost 1 base; unmatched junction nucleotides: 4. The V gene's germline CDR1 is LNHDA and CDR2 SQIVND (reference sequence). The CDR3 sequence: CASSGRDRGTDTQYF. The CDR3 DNA reads TGTGCCAGTAGTGGCCGGGACAGGGGCACAGATACGCAGTATTTT.

V and J are TRBV2 and TRBJ2-1; unclear D gene. V was pared by 4 bases and J by 5 bases, with 12 bases between. The CDR3 runs to 14 residues. Germline V lookup: CDR1 SNHLY, CDR2 FYNNEI. The CDR3 sequence: CASSGLGTNNEQFF. The CDR3 coding sequence is TGTGCCAGCAGTGGATTGGGCACGAACAATGAGCAGTTCTTC.

This chain joins TRBV7-2 and TRBJ2-1, with 9 bases fitting TRBD2. CDR1 is SGHTA and CDR2 is FQGNSA in the germline V gene. The CDR3 spans 14 residues. J lost 9 bases, V lost 3 bases, and 6 bases had no gene match. The CDR3 DNA reads as TGTGCCAGCAGCTTGGCGGGGGGGCCGAGTGAGCAGTTCTTC. It translates to CASSLAGGPSEQFF.

This clone was detected only a few times. This chain uses TRBV30 with TRBJ1-4, with D possibly matching TRBD1 (5 bases). In germline, CDR1 is GTSNPN, CDR2 SVGIG (reference sequence). The CDR3 covers 14 residues. Trimming took 0 bases from V and 6 from J, leaving 11 bases between them. The CDR3 bases are TGTGCCTGGAGTGTGGGGCAGGAAGATGAAAAACTGTTTTTT. Translated, it gives CAWSVGQEDEKLFF.

The rearrangement uses TRBV5-4 and TRBJ1-1, with TRBD1 as a possible D gene (6 bases). CDR1 is SGHNT, CDR2 YYREEE, per germline (reference sequence). Trimming took off 4 bases at V and 4 bases at J, with 11 bases between the two ends. CDR3 length equals 13 residues. CDR3 coding DNA: TGTGCCAGCAGCATCACAGGGAGCACTGAAGCTTTCTTT. Translating gives CASSITGSTEAFF.